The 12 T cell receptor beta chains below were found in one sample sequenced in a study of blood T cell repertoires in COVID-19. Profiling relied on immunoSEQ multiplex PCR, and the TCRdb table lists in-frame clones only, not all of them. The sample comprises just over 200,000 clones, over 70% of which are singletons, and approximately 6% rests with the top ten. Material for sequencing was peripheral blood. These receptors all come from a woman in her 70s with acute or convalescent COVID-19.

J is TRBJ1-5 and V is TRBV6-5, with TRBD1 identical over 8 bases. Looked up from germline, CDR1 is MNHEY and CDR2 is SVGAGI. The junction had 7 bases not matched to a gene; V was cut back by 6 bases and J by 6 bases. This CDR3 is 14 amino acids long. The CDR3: CASRPDRGGQPQHF. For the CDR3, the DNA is TGTGCCAGCAGGCCCGACAGGGGTGGTCAGCCCCAGCATTTT.

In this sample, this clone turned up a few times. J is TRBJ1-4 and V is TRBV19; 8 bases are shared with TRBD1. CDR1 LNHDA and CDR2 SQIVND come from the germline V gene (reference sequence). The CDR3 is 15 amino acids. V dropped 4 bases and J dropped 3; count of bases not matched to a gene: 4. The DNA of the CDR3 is TGTGCCAGTAGTACCGGACAGGGACCTAATGAAAAACTGTTTTTT. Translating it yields CASSTGQGPNEKLFF.

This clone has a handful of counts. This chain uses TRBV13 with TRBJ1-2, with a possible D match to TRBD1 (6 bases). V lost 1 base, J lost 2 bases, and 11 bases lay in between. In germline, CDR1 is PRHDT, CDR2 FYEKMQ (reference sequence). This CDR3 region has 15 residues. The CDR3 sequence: CASSLDGQSNYGYTF. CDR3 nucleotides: TGTGCCAGCAGCTTAGACGGACAGAGCAACTATGGCTACACCTTC.

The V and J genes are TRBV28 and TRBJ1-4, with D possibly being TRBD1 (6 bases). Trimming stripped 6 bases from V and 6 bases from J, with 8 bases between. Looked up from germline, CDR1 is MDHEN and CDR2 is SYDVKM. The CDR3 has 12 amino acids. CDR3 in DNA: TGTGCCAGCAGCACAGGGTATGAAAAACTGTTTTTT. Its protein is CASSTGYEKLFF.

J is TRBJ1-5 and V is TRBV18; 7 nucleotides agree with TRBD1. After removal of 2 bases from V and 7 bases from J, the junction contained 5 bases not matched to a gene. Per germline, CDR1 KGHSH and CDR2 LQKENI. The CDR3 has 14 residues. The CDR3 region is CASSPTDREQPQHF. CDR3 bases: TGTGCCAGCTCACCAACCGACAGGGAGCAGCCCCAGCATTTT.

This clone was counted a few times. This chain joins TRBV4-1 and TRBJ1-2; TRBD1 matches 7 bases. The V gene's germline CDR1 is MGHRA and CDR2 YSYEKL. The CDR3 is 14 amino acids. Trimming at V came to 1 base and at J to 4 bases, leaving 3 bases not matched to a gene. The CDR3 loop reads CASSQVTGFYGYTF. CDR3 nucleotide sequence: TGCGCCAGCAGCCAAGTGACAGGGTTCTATGGCTACACCTTC.

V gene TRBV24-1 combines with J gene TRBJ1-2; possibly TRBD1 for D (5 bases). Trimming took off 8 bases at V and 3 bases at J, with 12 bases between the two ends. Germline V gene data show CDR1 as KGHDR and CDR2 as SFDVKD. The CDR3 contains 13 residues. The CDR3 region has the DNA TGTGCCACCATGGGGCCGACGGACTATGGCTACACCTTC. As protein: CATMGPTDYGYTF.

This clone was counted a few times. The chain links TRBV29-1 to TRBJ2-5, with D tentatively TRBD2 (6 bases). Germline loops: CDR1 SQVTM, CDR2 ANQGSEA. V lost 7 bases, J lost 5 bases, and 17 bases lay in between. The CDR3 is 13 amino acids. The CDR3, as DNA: TGCAGCGCGGGACCGGCGGGGCGGGAGACCCAGTACTTC. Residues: CSAGPAGRETQYF.

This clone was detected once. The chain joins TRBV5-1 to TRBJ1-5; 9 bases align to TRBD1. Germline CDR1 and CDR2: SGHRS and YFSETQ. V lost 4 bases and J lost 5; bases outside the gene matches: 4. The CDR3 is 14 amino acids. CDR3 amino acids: CASSPGQGDQPQHF. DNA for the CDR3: TGCGCCAGCAGCCCGGGACAGGGTGATCAGCCCCAGCATTTT.

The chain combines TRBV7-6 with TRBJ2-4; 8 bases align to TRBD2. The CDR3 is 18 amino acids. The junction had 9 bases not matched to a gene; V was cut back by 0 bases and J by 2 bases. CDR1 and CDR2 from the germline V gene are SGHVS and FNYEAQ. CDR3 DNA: TGTGCCAGCAGCTTAGCTCGGGGGGGGGACGTCACCAAAAACATTCAGTACTTC. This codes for CASSLARGGDVTKNIQYF.

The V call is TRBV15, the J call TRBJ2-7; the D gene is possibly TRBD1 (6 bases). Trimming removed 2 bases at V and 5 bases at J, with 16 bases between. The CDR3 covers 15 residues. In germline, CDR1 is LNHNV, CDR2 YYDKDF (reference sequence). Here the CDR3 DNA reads TGTGCCACCAGCAGATACAGGGTATCGGGCCACGAGCAGTACTTC. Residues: CATSRYRVSGHEQYF.

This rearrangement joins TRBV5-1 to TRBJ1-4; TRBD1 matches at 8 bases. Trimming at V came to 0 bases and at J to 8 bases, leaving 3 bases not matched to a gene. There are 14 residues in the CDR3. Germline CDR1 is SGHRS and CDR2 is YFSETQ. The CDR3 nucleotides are TGCGCCAGCAGCTTGGGGACAGGGAACGAAAAACTGTTTTTT. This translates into CASSLGTGNEKLFF.